This TCR beta chain was recovered during a study of T cell changes during pregnancy in multiple sclerosis. Method: immunoSEQ multiplex PCR; TCRdb's copy keeps in-frame clones and lacks some. The repertoire holds roughly 23,000 clones, with around 90% as singletons. CDR3 size: 18 residues. From germline, CDR1 is SGHTA and CDR2 FQGNSA. Germline trimming cut 7 bases from V and 2 bases from J; bases unmatched to any gene: 16. Material: CD4+ T cells from peripheral blood mononuclear cells, obtained in the second trimester of pregnancy. This rearrangement joins TRBV7-2 to TRBJ2-1; TRBD1 matches at 8 bases. The sequence was obtained from a female donor in good health, enrolled as a control in a pregnancy study. The CDR3 sequence: CASNPRGRRWGTYNEQFF. The CDR3 nucleotides are TGTGCCAGCAACCCCAGGGGGCGAAGGTGGGGGACCTACAATGAGCAGTTCTTC.